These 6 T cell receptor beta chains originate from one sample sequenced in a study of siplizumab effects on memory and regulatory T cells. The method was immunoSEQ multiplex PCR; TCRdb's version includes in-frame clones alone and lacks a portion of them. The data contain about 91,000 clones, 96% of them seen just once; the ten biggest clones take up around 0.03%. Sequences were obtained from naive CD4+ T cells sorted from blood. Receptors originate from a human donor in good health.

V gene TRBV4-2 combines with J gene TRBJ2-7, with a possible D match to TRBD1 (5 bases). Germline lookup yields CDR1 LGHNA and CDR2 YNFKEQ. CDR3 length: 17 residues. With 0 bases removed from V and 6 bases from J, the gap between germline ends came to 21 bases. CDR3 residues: CASSQEGQTRGRVEQYF. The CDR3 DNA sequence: TGTGCCAGCAGCCAAGAAGGTCAGACAAGGGGAAGAGTCGAGCAGTACTTC.

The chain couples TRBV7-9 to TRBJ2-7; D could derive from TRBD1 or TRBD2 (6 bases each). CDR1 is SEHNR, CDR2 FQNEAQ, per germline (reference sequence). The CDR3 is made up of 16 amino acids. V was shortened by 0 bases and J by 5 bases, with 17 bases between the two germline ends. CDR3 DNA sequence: TGTGCCAGCAGCTTAGCCACAGGACCGGGGGCACACGAGCAGTACTTC. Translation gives CASSLATGPGAHEQYF.

For the CDR3, the DNA is TGTGCCAGCAGCCGTCCGCTTGCCTACGAGCAGTACTTC. Its translation: CASSRPLAYEQYF. J is TRBJ2-7 and V is TRBV5-6, with no clear D. This CDR3 spans 13 amino acids. Trimming shortened V by 4 bases and J by 2 bases, and 10 bases separated the two germline ends. Germline V CDR1 and CDR2: SGHDT, YYEEEE. The whole variable domain, remainder taken from reference TRBV5-6 and TRBJ2-7, is DAGVTQSPTHLIKTRGQQVTLRCSPKSGHDTVSWYQQALGQGPQFIFQYYEEEERQRGNFPDRFSGHQFPNYSSELNVNALLLGDSALYLCASSRPLAYEQYFGPGTRLTVT.

CDR3 nucleotide sequence: TGCGCCAGCGAGAGGGGGCCTGGCACAGATACGCAGTATTTT. Amino acid sequence: CASERGPGTDTQYF. The J gene is TRBJ2-3, the V gene TRBV5-1; TRBD1 matches 7 bases. J gave up 1 base and V 7 bases, and 6 bases lay outside the gene matches. The CDR3 is 14 residues long. Germline V gives CDR1 SGHRS, CDR2 YFSETQ.

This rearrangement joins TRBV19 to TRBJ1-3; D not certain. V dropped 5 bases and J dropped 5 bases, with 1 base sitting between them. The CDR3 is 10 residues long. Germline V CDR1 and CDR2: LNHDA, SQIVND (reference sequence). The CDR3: CASSRNTIYF. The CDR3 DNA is TGTGCCAGTAGTCGAAACACCATATATTTT. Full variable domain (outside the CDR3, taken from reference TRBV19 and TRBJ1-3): DGGITQSPKYLFRKEGQNVTLSCEQNLNHDAMYWYRQDPGQGLRLIYYSQIVNDFQKGDIAEGYSVSREKKESFPLTVTSAQKNPTAFYLCASSRNTIYFGEGSWLTVV.

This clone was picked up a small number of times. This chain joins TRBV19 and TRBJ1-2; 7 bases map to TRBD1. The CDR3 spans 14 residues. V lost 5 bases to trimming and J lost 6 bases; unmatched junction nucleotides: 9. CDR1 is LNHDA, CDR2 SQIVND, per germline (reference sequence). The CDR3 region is CASSGGTEGDGYTF. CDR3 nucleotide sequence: TGTGCCAGTAGTGGGGGGACAGAAGGGGATGGCTACACCTTC.